The 7 T cell receptor beta chains given below trace back to one sample, sequenced in a study of cytomegalovirus exposure and HLA in healthy donors. Clones were sequenced by immunoSEQ multiplex PCR, and TCRdb holds only the in-frame ones, with some missing. The sample lists some 49,000 clones, roughly nine tenths occurring once. Sequencing used PBMCs. These receptors were taken from a man between 18 and 29 years old in good health and CMV-seronegative.

The V call is TRBV10-3, the J call TRBJ1-1; D is perhaps TRBD1 (5 bases). Germline V CDR1 and CDR2: ENHRY, SYGVKD. The CDR3 has 14 residues. Trimming removed 6 bases at V and 1 base at J, with 12 bases between. The CDR3 loop is CAIRVSTGNTEAFF. Written as DNA, the CDR3 is TGTGCCATCAGGGTCTCTACAGGGAACACTGAAGCTTTCTTT.

V and J are TRBV5-8 and TRBJ1-5; 8 bases are shared with TRBD1. CDR1 is SGHTS, CDR2 YDEGEE, per germline. V trimming: 3 bases; J trimming: 2 bases; junction bases outside the gene matches: 4. The CDR3 totals 15 residues. The CDR3 reads CASSYPTGGNQPQHF. In DNA form, the CDR3 reads TGTGCCAGCAGCTACCCGACAGGGGGCAATCAGCCCCAGCATTTT.

The genes are TRBV7-2 and TRBJ2-3; 9 positions match TRBD2. The CDR3 is made up of 15 amino acids. Germline-derived CDR1 and CDR2 are SGHTA and FQGNSA. With V trimmed by 8 bases and J by 3 bases, 9 bases remained unmatched. The CDR3 reads CASGNSGSGTDTQYF. CDR3 in DNA: TGTGCCAGCGGCAATAGCGGGAGTGGGACAGATACGCAGTATTTT. The variable domain in full, completed from reference TRBV7-2 and TRBJ2-3, reads GAGVSQSPSNKVTEKGKDVELRCDPISGHTALYWYRQSLGQGLEFLIYFQGNSAPDKSGLPSDRFSAERTGGSVSTLTIQRTQQEDSAVYLCASGNSGSGTDTQYFGPGTRLTVL.

The genes are TRBV5-5 and TRBJ2-7; TRBD2 matches at 7 bases. Trimming removed 0 bases from V and 2 bases from J; junction bases left unmatched: 8. This CDR3 comprises 16 residues. Germline-derived CDR1 and CDR2 are SGHKS and YYEKEE (reference sequence). The CDR3 loop is CASSLGAGVPTYEQYF. CDR3 bases: TGTGCCAGCAGCTTGGGGGCGGGAGTACCGACCTACGAGCAGTACTTC.

The rearrangement joins TRBV27 to TRBJ2-5; D is uncertain. This CDR3 contains 16 residues. Trimming stripped 8 bases from V and 1 base from J, with 20 bases between. Germline CDR1 is MNHEY and CDR2 is SMNVEV (reference sequence). CDR3 DNA sequence: TGTGCCAGCGCGCGGATGGCAGACTCATTCCAAGAGACCCAGTACTTC. Residues: CASARMADSFQETQYF.

This chain joins TRBV28 and TRBJ1-5; D is possibly TRBD1 (6 bases). CDR1 and CDR2 (germline): MDHEN, SYDVKM. V dropped 3 bases and J dropped 3 bases, with 15 bases sitting between them. The CDR3 covers 16 residues. CDR3: CASSFTGGLHNQPQHF. DNA for the CDR3: TGTGCCAGCAGTTTTACCGGGGGGCTACACAATCAGCCCCAGCATTTT.

This clone has only a few counts. The chain links TRBV6-5 to TRBJ2-7; 10 bases are a match to TRBD2. Germline V gene sequence: CDR1 MNHEY, CDR2 SVGAGI. CDR3 length: 15 amino acids. The junction had 7 bases not matched to a gene; V was cut back by 6 bases and J by 2 bases. Written as DNA, the CDR3 is TGTGCCAGCAGCCGTAGTAGCGGGAGGACCTACGAGCAGTACTTC. Translating gives CASSRSSGRTYEQYF.